The 8 T cell receptor beta chains listed next were all sequenced from one sample in a study of shared clonotypes between healthy human individuals. Data came from immunoSEQ multiplex PCR; TCRdb stores just in-frame clones and leaves some out. The sample records about 2.1 million clones, 93% being singletons. In the naive CD8 group, cells lacked CD45RO and were positively selected for CCR7, so terminally differentiated effector memory CD45RA+ cells were left out. The source material was naive CD8+ T cells from PBMCs. These receptor sequences come from a man aged 18 to 29 in good health. Some clones in this sample may be carry-over from other donors' samples.

The chain is built from TRBV11-3 and TRBJ2-7, with TRBD1 identical over 8 bases. V lost 5 bases to trimming and J lost 4 bases; unmatched junction nucleotides: 4. CDR3 size: 13 residues. Germline CDR1 reads SGHNT; CDR2 reads YENEEA. The CDR3 protein is CASSPRQGYEQYF. The CDR3 region has the DNA TGTGCCAGCAGCCCCCGACAGGGGTACGAGCAGTACTTC.

The chain's CDR3 is CASSSGLVSLDTQYF. CDR3 DNA: TGTGCCAGCAGCTCAGGTCTCGTCTCCCTCGATACGCAGTATTTT. This sequence joins TRBV7-6 and TRBJ2-3; D is unresolved. The length of the CDR3 is 15 residues. The germline CDR1 and CDR2 sequences are SGHVS and FNYEAQ. The V end lost 4 bases, the J end lost 6 bases, and 17 bases lay between the germline ends.

The chain recombines TRBV7-9 with TRBJ2-7, with 9 bases lining up with TRBD1. Germline-derived CDR1 and CDR2 are SEHNR and FQNEAQ (reference sequence). J was trimmed by 5 bases and V by 4 bases; bases with no gene match: 6. The CDR3 runs to 14 residues. CDR3 sequence reads: CASSSPGTGNEQYF. CDR3 DNA sequence: TGTGCCAGCAGCTCCCCCGGGACAGGGAACGAGCAGTACTTC.

This chain uses TRBV2 with TRBJ1-2; unclear D gene. The CDR3 totals 14 residues. V dropped 3 bases and J dropped 4 bases, with 12 bases sitting between them. The germline CDR1 and CDR2 sequences are SNHLY and FYNNEI. In DNA, the CDR3 is TGTGCCAGCAGTGAGAGTCGGTCATCCTATGGCTACACCTTC. Translated: CASSESRSSYGYTF.

This chain links TRBV15 with TRBJ1-2; TRBD1 is a possible D gene (5 bases). The CDR3 covers 14 residues. Germline values: CDR1 LNHNV, CDR2 YYDKDF (reference sequence). Trimming cost V 6 bases and J 4 bases, with 15 bases left between them. CDR3 sequence: CATSDGDGSYGYTF. The CDR3, as DNA: TGTGCCACCAGTGACGGGGACGGATCCTATGGCTACACCTTC.

The chain uses TRBV10-3 and TRBJ2-5; the D is unclear. This CDR3 region has 13 residues. Germline V gene sequence: CDR1 ENHRY, CDR2 SYGVKD. V dropped 3 bases and J dropped 3 bases, with 8 bases sitting between them. This CDR3 is CAISEWPKETQYF. Here the CDR3 DNA reads TGTGCCATCAGTGAATGGCCCAAAGAGACCCAGTACTTC.

Here the CDR3 DNA reads TGTGCCAGCAAGACCGGGACAGGGGCCTACAATGAGCAGTTCTTC. Its protein is CASKTGTGAYNEQFF. The chain uses TRBV27 and TRBJ2-1; TRBD1 matches 10 bases. Germline assignment: CDR1 MNHEY and CDR2 SMNVEV (reference sequence). The J segment lost 2 bases and the V segment lost 7 bases, leaving 5 bases of the junction unmatched. The CDR3 consists of 15 residues.

The chain combines TRBV29-1 with TRBJ2-7, with a possible D match to TRBD1 (6 bases). Trimming removed 7 bases from V and 3 bases from J, with 13 bases in between. The CDR3 sequence is 12 residues long. Germline CDR1 reads SQVTM; CDR2 reads ANQGSEA. CDR3 sequence: CSASAQGYEQYF. The CDR3 nucleotides read TGCAGCGCCTCCGCACAGGGCTACGAGCAGTACTTC.